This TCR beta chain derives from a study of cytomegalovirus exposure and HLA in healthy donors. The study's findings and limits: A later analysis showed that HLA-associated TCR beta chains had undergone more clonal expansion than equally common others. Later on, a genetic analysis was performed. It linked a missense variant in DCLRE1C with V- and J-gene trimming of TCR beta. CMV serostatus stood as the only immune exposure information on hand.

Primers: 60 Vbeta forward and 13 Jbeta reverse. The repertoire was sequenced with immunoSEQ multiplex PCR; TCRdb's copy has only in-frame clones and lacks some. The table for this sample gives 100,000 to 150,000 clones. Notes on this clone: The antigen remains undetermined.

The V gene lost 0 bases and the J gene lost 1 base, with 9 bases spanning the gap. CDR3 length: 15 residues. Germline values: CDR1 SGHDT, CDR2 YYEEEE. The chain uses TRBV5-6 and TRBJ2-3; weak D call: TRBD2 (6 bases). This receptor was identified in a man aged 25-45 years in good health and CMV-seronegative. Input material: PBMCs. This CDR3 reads CASSLAAGRTDTQYF. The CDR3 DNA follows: TGTGCCAGCAGCTTGGCCGCGGGGCGCACAGATACGCAGTATTTT.